This passage covers 2 T cell receptor beta chains from one sample sequenced in a study of CD8+CD57+ T cells in acquired aplastic anemia. Genomic DNA acted as the template from which TCR beta VDJ combination and CDR3 sequence profiling were carried out. MiXCR, run by TCRdb on the reads, gives a single entry per CDR3 protein. Here the sample spans under 200,000 distinct CDR3 sequences, roughly 50% being singletons. Patients picked for sequencing had shown CD8+CD57+ cell expansion detected by flow cytometry. Specimen: sorted CD4+, CD8+, or CD8+CD57+ T cells (not recorded which) from PBMCs. These receptor sequences come from a human donor with aplastic anemia.

This clonotype has only one observation. CDR3 loop: CASSTPGGNEQFF. Written as DNA, the CDR3 is TGTGCCAGTAGTACCCCTGGGGGAAATGAGCAGTTCTTC. This chain joins TRBV19 and TRBJ2-1; the D gene could be TRBD1 or TRBD2 (5 bases each). In germline, CDR1 is LNHDA, CDR2 SQIVND (reference sequence). The CDR3 runs 13 residues. The germline V and J ends were trimmed by 4 bases and 7 bases, with 11 bases remaining between them. The whole variable domain, remainder taken from reference TRBV19 and TRBJ2-1, is DGGITQSPKYLFRKEGQNVTLSCEQNLNHDAMYWYRQDPGQGLRLIYYSQIVNDFQKGDIAEGYSVSREKKESFPLTVTSAQKNPTAFYLCASSTPGGNEQFFGPGTRLTVL.

This clonotype came up once. J is TRBJ2-2 and V is TRBV15, with TRBD2 as a possible D gene (7 bases). Germline CDR1 is LNHNV and CDR2 is YYDKDF (reference sequence). The V gene lost 5 bases and the J gene lost 16 bases, with 26 bases spanning the gap. CDR3 length: 15 amino acids. CDR3 DNA sequence: TGTGCCACCAGCGTGGACACACGGAACACCGGGGGGCCGTTTTTT. It translates to CATSVDTRNTGGPFF. Complete variable domain (other parts from reference TRBV15 and TRBJ2-2): DAMVIQNPRYQVTQFGKPVTLSCSQTLNHNVMYWYQQKSSQAPKLLFHYYDKDFNNEADTPDNFQSRRPNTSFCFLDIRSPGLGDTAMYLCATSVDTRNTGGPFFGEGSRLTVL.